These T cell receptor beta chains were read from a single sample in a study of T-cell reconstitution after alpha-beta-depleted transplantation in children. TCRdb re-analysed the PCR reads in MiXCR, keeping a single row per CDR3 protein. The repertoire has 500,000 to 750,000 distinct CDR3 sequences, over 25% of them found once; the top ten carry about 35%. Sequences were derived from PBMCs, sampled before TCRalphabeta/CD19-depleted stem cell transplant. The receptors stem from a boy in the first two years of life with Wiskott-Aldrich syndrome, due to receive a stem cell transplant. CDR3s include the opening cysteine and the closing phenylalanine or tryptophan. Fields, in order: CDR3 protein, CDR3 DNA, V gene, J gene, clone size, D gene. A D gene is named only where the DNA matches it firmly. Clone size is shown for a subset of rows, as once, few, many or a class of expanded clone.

CASSLFRGLASTGELFF	TGTGCCAGCAGCCTATTCAGGGGGCTAGCTAGCACCGGGGAGCTGTTTTTT	TRBV3-1	TRBJ2-2	-	TRBD1
CSASAPRAKGNEQYF	TGCAGTGCTAGTGCCCCGCGGGCGAAGGGAAACGAGCAGTACTTC	TRBV20-1	TRBJ2-7	-	-
CASSPGLAGTYEQYF	TGCGCCAGCAGCCCAGGACTAGCGGGAACCTACGAGCAGTACTTC	TRBV5-1	TRBJ2-7	many	TRBD2
CAISESGGNGYTF	TGTGCCATCAGTGAGTCTGGAGGGAATGGCTACACCTTC	TRBV10-3	TRBJ1-2	-	-
CSVEAGGPTEQYF	TGCAGCGTTGAGGCGGGAGGGCCAACCGAGCAGTACTTC	TRBV29-1	TRBJ2-7	-	TRBD2
CASSLPRQMNTGELFF	TGTGCCAGCAGCTTACCCCGACAGATGAACACCGGGGAGCTGTTTTTT	TRBV5-4	TRBJ2-2	-	-
CSARDRVITEAFF	TGCAGTGCTAGAGATCGCGTCATCACTGAAGCTTTCTTT	TRBV20-1	TRBJ1-1	-	-
CSASPPRNEQFF	TGCAGTGCTAGCCCTCCCCGCAATGAGCAGTTCTTC	TRBV20-1	TRBJ2-1	-	-
CASSLVQGHETQYF	TGCGCCAGCAGCTTGGTACAGGGCCATGAGACCCAGTACTTC	TRBV5-1	TRBJ2-5	-	-
CASSSGLAINYEQYF	TGCGCCAGCAGCAGTGGACTAGCGATAAACTACGAGCAGTACTTC	TRBV5-1	TRBJ2-7	-	TRBD2
CSARDRTNTGELFF	TGCAGTGCTAGAGATAGAACGAACACCGGGGAGCTGTTTTTT	TRBV20-1	TRBJ2-2	few	-
CASAHGTSGSRNEQFF	TGTGCCAGCGCCCACGGGACTAGCGGGAGTCGGAATGAGCAGTTCTTC	TRBV27	TRBJ2-1	-	TRBD2
CASSFTGTTGGETQYF	TGTGCCAGCAGCTTCACCGGGACTACAGGTGGAGAGACCCAGTACTTC	TRBV7-2	TRBJ2-5	few	TRBD2
CASSLGGADNQPQHF	TGTGCCAGCAGCTTAGGGGGGGCGGACAATCAGCCCCAGCATTTT	TRBV7-8	TRBJ1-5	-	-
CASSQGQGARYGYTF	TGTGCCAGCAGCCAAGGACAGGGGGCTCGGTATGGCTACACCTTC	TRBV3-1	TRBJ1-2	-	TRBD1
CASSQGSAGGSYEQYF	TGTGCCAGCAGCCAAGGCTCAGCGGGTGGCTCCTACGAGCAGTACTTC	TRBV3-1	TRBJ2-7	-	-
CASSLAVSTYEQYF	TGCGCCAGCAGCTTGGCAGTTTCCACCTACGAGCAGTACTTC	TRBV5-1	TRBJ2-7	-	-
CASSSKFGDRSQETQYF	TGTGCCAGCAGCTCCAAATTCGGGGACAGGTCTCAAGAGACCCAGTACTTC	TRBV5-4	TRBJ2-5	-	TRBD1
CATSREPIEETQYF	TGTGCCACCAGCAGAGAGCCTATAGAAGAGACCCAGTACTTC	TRBV15	TRBJ2-5	few	-
CASSLRQGLGGYTF	TGTGCCAGCAGTCTGAGACAGGGGCTTGGCGGCTACACCTTC	TRBV12-3/TRBV12-4	TRBJ1-2	-	TRBD1
CASSERTAINQPQHF	TGTGCCAGCAGTGAAAGGACAGCCATAAATCAGCCCCAGCATTTT	TRBV2	TRBJ1-5	-	-
CASSLALGQGLGLVAATYEQYF	TGTGCCAGCAGCTTGGCCCTGGGTCAGGGTTTAGGGTTGGTCGCGGCGACCTACGAGCAGTACTTC	TRBV5-6	TRBJ2-7	-	-
CAISAFNGELFF	TGTGCCATCAGTGCGTTTAACGGGGAGCTGTTTTTT	TRBV10-3	TRBJ2-2	-	-
CATSRGGPQETQYF	TGTGCCACCTCACGCGGCGGGCCTCAAGAGACCCAGTACTTC	TRBV28	TRBJ2-5	few	-
CASRDRGEYQPQHF	TGTGCCAGCAGGGACAGGGGAGAGTATCAGCCCCAGCATTTT	TRBV28	TRBJ1-5	-	TRBD1
CASSLGFQGNTIYF	TGCGCCAGCAGCCTGGGGTTCCAGGGAAACACCATATATTTT	TRBV5-1	TRBJ1-3	few	-
CSARAAGHTDTQYF	TGCAGTGCTAGAGCTGCGGGGCACACAGATACGCAGTATTTT	TRBV20-1	TRBJ2-3	-	-
CASSAGTSGPRETQYF	TGTGCCAGCAGCGCGGGGACTAGCGGACCCAGGGAGACCCAGTACTTC	TRBV7-3	TRBJ2-5	-	TRBD2
CATSLGQGKNEQFF	TGTGCCACCAGCCTTGGACAGGGGAAGAATGAGCAGTTCTTC	TRBV15	TRBJ2-1	-	TRBD1
CATSDLRRGSTDTQYF	TGTGCCACCAGTGATTTGAGGAGGGGAAGCACAGATACGCAGTATTTT	TRBV24-1	TRBJ2-3	-	-
CASSSNPQETQYF	TGCGCCAGCAGCTCCAACCCTCAAGAGACCCAGTACTTC	TRBV5-1	TRBJ2-5	-	-
CATGRRPAYEQYF	TGTGCCACTGGAAGGCGTCCTGCCTACGAGCAGTACTTC	TRBV15	TRBJ2-7	-	-
CATSDRTTELHRGTQYF	TGTGCCACCAGTGACCGTACGACCGAGCTACATCGGGGGACCCAGTACTTC	TRBV24-1	TRBJ2-5	-	-
CASSLWTGAKNIQYF	TGTGCCAGCAGTTTATGGACAGGAGCCAAAAACATTCAGTACTTC	TRBV28	TRBJ2-4	few	-
CAIRAGGNEKLFF	TGTGCCATTCGAGCCGGAGGGAATGAAAAACTGTTTTTT	TRBV21-1	TRBJ1-4	-	-
CASSFPDLAYRYNEQFF	TGTGCCAGCAGTTTTCCTGACTTGGCGTACCGCTACAATGAGCAGTTCTTC	TRBV6-2/TRBV6-3	TRBJ2-1	-	-
CASSISGVWETQYF	TGTGCCAGCAGTATATCGGGGGTTTGGGAGACCCAGTACTTC	TRBV12-3/TRBV12-4	TRBJ2-5	-	-
CASSLGNGNQPQHF	TGCGCCAGCAGCCTGGGCAACGGCAATCAGCCCCAGCATTTT	TRBV4-1	TRBJ1-5	few	-
CASSLLRGLAYEQYF	TGTGCCAGCAGTCTCCTTCGGGGGCTAGCCTACGAGCAGTACTTC	TRBV6-1	TRBJ2-7	-	-
CASSLGGNPSYNEQFF	TGTGCCAGCAGTTTAGGAGGCAACCCCTCCTACAATGAGCAGTTCTTC	TRBV12-3/TRBV12-4	TRBJ2-1	-	-
CASSLSRLAVYNEQFF	TGTGCCAGCAGCTTGTCTCGACTAGCGGTTTACAATGAGCAGTTCTTC	TRBV11-2	TRBJ2-1	-	TRBD2
CASSPTGTGANVLTF	TGTGCCAGCAGTCCCACGGGGACCGGGGCCAACGTCCTGACTTTC	TRBV12-3/TRBV12-4	TRBJ2-6	-	-
CSASGSGRETQYF	TGCAGTGCTTCTGGGAGCGGGAGAGAGACCCAGTACTTC	TRBV20-1	TRBJ2-5	-	TRBD2
CASSYQGETQYF	TGCGCCAGCAGCTACCAGGGGGAGACCCAGTACTTC	TRBV5-1	TRBJ2-5	-	-
CSAAGQLLWGYTF	TGCAGTGCGGCGGGACAGTTGCTATGGGGCTACACCTTC	TRBV20-1	TRBJ1-2	-	TRBD1
CASSLYPKTSSTNYGYTF	TGTGCCAGCAGTTTATACCCCAAGACTTCGAGTACAAACTATGGCTACACCTTC	TRBV28	TRBJ1-2	few	-
CSANQGLAVQETQYF	TGCAGTGCCAACCAGGGACTAGCGGTCCAAGAGACCCAGTACTTC	TRBV20-1	TRBJ2-5	-	TRBD2
CAITEGRNEQFF	TGTGCCATCACTGAGGGGAGAAATGAGCAGTTCTTC	TRBV12-3/TRBV12-4	TRBJ2-1	-	-
CSARTTSGRGETQYF	TGCAGTGCTAGGACGACTAGCGGGAGAGGGGAGACCCAGTACTTC	TRBV20-1	TRBJ2-5	-	TRBD2